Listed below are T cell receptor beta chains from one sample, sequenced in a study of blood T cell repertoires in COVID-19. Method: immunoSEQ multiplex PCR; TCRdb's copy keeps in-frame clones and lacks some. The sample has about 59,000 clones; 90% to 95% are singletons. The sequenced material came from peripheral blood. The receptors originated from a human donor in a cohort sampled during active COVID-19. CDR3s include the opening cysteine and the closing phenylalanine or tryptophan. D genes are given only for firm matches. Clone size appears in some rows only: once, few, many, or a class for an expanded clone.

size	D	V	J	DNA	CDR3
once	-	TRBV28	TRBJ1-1	TGTGCCAGCATGAGTAGGATGACACCCAGGACTGAAGCTTTCTTT	CASMSRMTPRTEAFF
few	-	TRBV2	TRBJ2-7	TGTGCCAGCAAAGGAGACGGATTCCGCCACGAGCAGTACTTC	CASKGDGFRHEQYF
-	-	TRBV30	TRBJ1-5	TGTGCCTGGAGTAGGGGGACCGGACAGCCCCAGCATTTT	CAWSRGTGQPQHF
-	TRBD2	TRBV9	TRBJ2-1	TGTGCCAGCTCCCAAACTAGCGGCACCTACAATGAGCAGTTCTTC	CASSQTSGTYNEQFF
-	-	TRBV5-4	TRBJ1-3	TGTGCCAGCAGCTTGTCAGGGTCGCCGGGAAACACCATATATTTT	CASSLSGSPGNTIYF
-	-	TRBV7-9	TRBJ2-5	TGTGCCAGCAGCTTGTCGACAGGATTACGAGGAGAGACCCAGTACTTC	CASSLSTGLRGETQYF
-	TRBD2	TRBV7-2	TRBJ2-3	TGTGCCAGCAGCGCCGGGGGACTCGCGGGGGGGCCGTCTGATACGCAGTATTTT	CASSAGGLAGGPSDTQYF
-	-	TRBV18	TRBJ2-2	TGTGCCAGCTCTCCCACAGGAAACACCGGGGAGCTGTTTTTT	CASSPTGNTGELFF
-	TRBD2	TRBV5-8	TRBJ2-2	TGTGCCAGCAGCATACTTAGCGCGGGAGGGAACACCGGGGAGCTGTTTTTT	CASSILSAGGNTGELFF
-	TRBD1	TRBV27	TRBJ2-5	TGTGCCAGCAGCCGACAGGGTAGACAAGAGACCCAGTACTTC	CASSRQGRQETQYF
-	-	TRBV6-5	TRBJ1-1	TGTGCCAGCAGTTATCGCTCAGGCGTAAACACTGAAGCTTTCTTT	CASSYRSGVNTEAFF
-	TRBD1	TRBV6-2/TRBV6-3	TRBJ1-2	TGTGCCAGCAGCCCTCCCCCGGGACAGAATGTCTATGGCTACACCTTC	CASSPPPGQNVYGYTF
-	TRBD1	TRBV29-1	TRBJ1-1	TGCAGCGTACGAACCTGGGACAGGGCCGACACTGAAGCTTTCTTT	CSVRTWDRADTEAFF
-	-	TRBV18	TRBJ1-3	TGTGCCAGCTCACAGGGGACATTGAGCTCTGGAAACACCATATATTTT	CASSQGTLSSGNTIYF
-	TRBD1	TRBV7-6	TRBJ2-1	TGTGCCAGCAGCGGAGCCGAGGGACAGGGACCCTTTTCCTACAATGAGCAGTTCTTC	CASSGAEGQGPFSYNEQFF
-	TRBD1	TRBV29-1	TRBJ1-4	TGCAGCGCCAGACCGACAGGGACTAATGAAAAACTGTTTTTT	CSARPTGTNEKLFF
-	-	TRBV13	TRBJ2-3	TGTGCCAGCAGCTTAAAGGCAGGCTCGAGGGCAGATACGCAGTATTTT	CASSLKAGSRADTQYF
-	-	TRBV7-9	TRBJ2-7	TGTGCCAGCAGCTTAAACTCGCTGCGGGGATTAACCTACGAGCAGTACTTC	CASSLNSLRGLTYEQYF
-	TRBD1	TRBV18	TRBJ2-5	TGTGCCAGCCAGGGGGACGGGGAGACCCAGTACTTC	CASQGDGETQYF
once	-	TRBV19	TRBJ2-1	TGTGCCAGTAGAAGGACTGATTTCTCCTACAATGAGCAGTTCTTC	CASRRTDFSYNEQFF
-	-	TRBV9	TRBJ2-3	TGTGCCAGCAGCGTAGGAGCTAGCCAGAGTGGCACAGATACGCAGTATTTT	CASSVGASQSGTDTQYF
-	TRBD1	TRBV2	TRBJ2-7	TGTGCCAGCAGCCCCCGGACAGGGACAAGGTACGAGCAGTACTTC	CASSPRTGTRYEQYF
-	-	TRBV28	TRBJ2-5	TGTGCCAGCAGTTTGCCCCCCAGGGGACGGGAAGAGACCCAGTACTTC	CASSLPPRGREETQYF
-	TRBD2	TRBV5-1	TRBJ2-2	TGCGCCAGCAGCCCGGAAGGACTAGCGGGAGGCTATTACACCGGGGAGCTGTTTTTT	CASSPEGLAGGYYTGELFF
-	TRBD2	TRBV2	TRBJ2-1	TGTGCCAGCAGTGAAGAGCGGGGGTTCTACAATGAGCAGTTCTTC	CASSEERGFYNEQFF
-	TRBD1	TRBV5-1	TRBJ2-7	TGCGCCAGCAGCTTAAGACAGGGGGCTGGCGAGCAGTACTTC	CASSLRQGAGEQYF
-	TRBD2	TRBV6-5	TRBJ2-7	TGTGCCAGCACCTTACGCCTAGCGGGGTACTACGAGCAGTACTTC	CASTLRLAGYYEQYF
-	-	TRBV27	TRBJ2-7	TGTGCCAGCTCGACAGGTTCCTACGAGCAGTACTTC	CASSTGSYEQYF
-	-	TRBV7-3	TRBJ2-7	TGTGCCAGCAGCTTATCCTCCGTGGGGGGATCGAGGTACTTC	CASSLSSVGGSRYF
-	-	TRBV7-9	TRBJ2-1	TGTGCCAGCAGCTTAGTTACGGGGGGCCCCTACAATGAGCAGTTCTTC	CASSLVTGGPYNEQFF
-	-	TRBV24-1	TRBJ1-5	TGTGCCACCAGTGACCGACAGTTAAATCAGCCCCAGCATTTT	CATSDRQLNQPQHF
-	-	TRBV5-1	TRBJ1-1	TGCGCCAGCAGCCCGACGACAGGGAACACTGAAGCTTTCTTT	CASSPTTGNTEAFF
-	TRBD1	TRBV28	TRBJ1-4	TGTGCCAGCAGTGGGGGTGACAGGGCTAATGAAAAACTGTTTTTT	CASSGGDRANEKLFF
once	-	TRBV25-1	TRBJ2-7	TGTGCCAGCAGATCCCAACGTGGGCACGAGTACGAGCAGTACTTC	CASRSQRGHEYEQYF
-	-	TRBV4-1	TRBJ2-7	TGCGCCAGCAGCCAAGATACTACCTACGAGCAGTACTTC	CASSQDTTYEQYF
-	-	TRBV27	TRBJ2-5	TGTGCCAGCAGTTTAACACAGGTGACCCAAGAGACCCAGTACTTC	CASSLTQVTQETQYF
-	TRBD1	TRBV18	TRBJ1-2	TGTGCCAGCTCACGAATACAGGGGTCTTATGGCTACACCTTC	CASSRIQGSYGYTF
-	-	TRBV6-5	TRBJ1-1	TGTGCCAGCAGAAGGGGCACTGAAGCTTTCTTT	CASRRGTEAFF
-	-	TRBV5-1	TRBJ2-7	TGCGCCAGCAGCTTGCCGGGAGACGAGCAGTACTTC	CASSLPGDEQYF
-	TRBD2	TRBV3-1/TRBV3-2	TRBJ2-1	TGTGCCAGCAGCCAAGAGGGGCTAGCGGGAGGTAGTGAGCAGTTCTTC	CASSQEGLAGGSEQFF
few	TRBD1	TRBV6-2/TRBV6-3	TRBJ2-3	TGTGCCAGCAGTTACTCGGCAGGGGGTTCGACAGATACGCAGTATTTT	CASSYSAGGSTDTQYF